This T cell receptor beta chain was sequenced for a study of T-cell reconstitution after alpha-beta-depleted transplantation in children. Notes on the study in general: About two months after transplant, alpha-beta T cells reportedly came from several hundred expanded graft clones.

The table lists this clonotype with a few counts. The antigen remains unidentified. Unique molecular identifiers were incorporated into the prepared TCRbeta library. MiXCR, applied by TCRdb to the PCR reads, yields one record per CDR3 protein. Among about 580,000 distinct CDR3 sequences listed, roughly a quarter were seen once. Germline loops: CDR1 DFQATT, CDR2 SNEGSKA (reference sequence). V trimming: 7 bases; J trimming: 2 bases; junction bases outside the gene matches: 7. The CDR3 length is 14 residues. The chain is built from TRBV20-1 and TRBJ2-3; 9 bases fit TRBD2. The TCR was taken from a boy less than two years old with Wiskott-Aldrich syndrome, due to receive a stem cell transplant. Sequences were derived from PBMCs, sampled before TCRalphabeta/CD19-depleted stem cell transplant. The CDR3 sequence: CSVSGRGITDTQYF. CDR3 nucleotides: TGCAGTGTTAGCGGGAGAGGTATCACAGATACGCAGTATTTT.